A selection of T cell receptor beta chains follows, all from one sample in a study of blood T cell repertoires in COVID-19. Sequencing was performed with immunoSEQ multiplex PCR; in TCRdb, only in-frame clones are kept and a portion is missing. Here the sample spans 140,000 or so clones, 65% to 90% being singletons. The specimen sequenced was peripheral blood. These receptors originate from a middle-aged man with acute or convalescent COVID-19. Both conserved end residues are part of each CDR3. D genes are given only for firm matches. Only some rows state a clone size, as once, few, many or a class for expanded clones.

d_call clone_size j_call v_call cdr3_nt cdr3_aa
. . TRBJ2-2 TRBV5-1 TGCGCCAGCAGCCTCGGCGGACAGAACACCGGGGAGCTGTTTTTT CASSLGGQNTGELFF
TRBD1 . TRBJ2-2 TRBV28 TGTGCCAGCAGCCGACAGGGGGCCCTAACCGGGGAGCTGTTTTTT CASSRQGALTGELFF
. . TRBJ1-2 TRBV27 TGTGCCAGCAGTTGGCGGGGCCAAAAAGGCTACACCTTC CASSWRGQKGYTF
. . TRBJ1-1 TRBV10-2 TGCGCCAGCAGTGCGGGAGTGAACACTGAAGCTTTCTTT CASSAGVNTEAFF
. . TRBJ1-5 TRBV28 TGTGCCAGCACTTCGGGGGGTAAACCGGATCAGCCCCAGCATTTT CASTSGGKPDQPQHF
TRBD2 . TRBJ2-1 TRBV5-1 TGCGCCAGCAGCCAGGAAGGGGCGGGAGTTCGGAATGAGCAGTTCTTC CASSQEGAGVRNEQFF
. few TRBJ1-6 TRBV27 TGTGCCAGCAGTTTATCAGGGAATAGGGGGTCACCCCTCCACTTT CASSLSGNRGSPLHF
TRBD1 . TRBJ1-2 TRBV11-2 TGTGCCAGCAGCTTCGCCGGGACAGGGTCAATTAGGAATGGCTACACCTTC CASSFAGTGSIRNGYTF
. . TRBJ2-1 TRBV9 TGTGCCAGCAGCTCCCTGGACTACTACAATGAGCAGTTCTTC CASSSLDYYNEQFF
. . TRBJ1-1 TRBV19 TGTGCCAGTAGGGACAGCAAAAACACTGAAGCTTTCTTT CASRDSKNTEAFF
TRBD1 once TRBJ1-4 TRBV14 TGTGCCAGCAGCCAAGATCGAGGGGGCGAAAAACTGTTTTTT CASSQDRGGEKLFF
TRBD1 . TRBJ1-2 TRBV27 TGTGCCAGCAGTATGATGACAGGGGCTGGCTACACCTTC CASSMMTGAGYTF
. . TRBJ1-4 TRBV24-1 TGTGCCACCAGTGATTCGAAGGGGCTGGCTAATGAAAAACTGTTTTTT CATSDSKGLANEKLFF
. . TRBJ1-2 TRBV5-4 TGTGCCAGCAGCTTCCCGTTGGGGGCAGAGTCGGGGGGCTACACCTTC CASSFPLGAESGGYTF
. once TRBJ1-2 TRBV7-2 TGTGCCAGCAGCGCGGGACCACAGGACTATGGCTACACCTTC CASSAGPQDYGYTF
TRBD2 . TRBJ2-3 TRBV19 TGTGCCAGTAGGACTAGCGGGAGTCCCACAGATACGCAGTATTTT CASRTSGSPTDTQYF
. once TRBJ2-2 TRBV6-5 TGTGCCAGCAAAGTACAGGGGAACACCGGGGAGCTGTTTTTT CASKVQGNTGELFF
. . TRBJ2-7 TRBV6-5 TGTGCCAGCAGTTACACTAGATACGAGCAGTACTTC CASSYTRYEQYF
TRBD2 . TRBJ2-2 TRBV7-9 TGTGCCAACACCCTAGCGGCACACTACACCGGGGAGCTGTTTTTT CANTLAAHYTGELFF
. . TRBJ1-1 TRBV3-1/TRBV3-2 TGTGCCAGCAGCCAAGAGGCCAGTTCGAACACTGAAGCTTTCTTT CASSQEASSNTEAFF
TRBD1 . TRBJ1-6 TRBV27 TGTGCCAGCAGCCCGCGGACAGGGGGTTTTTTGGCCCTCCACTTT CASSPRTGGFLALHF
. . TRBJ2-1 TRBV18 TGTGCCAGCTCACCACCATCCCTGAGCAATGAGCAGTTCTTC CASSPPSLSNEQFF
. . TRBJ2-7 TRBV5-4 TGTGCCAGCAGCTTGGAAACAGGACGAGCCTACGAGCAGTACTTC CASSLETGRAYEQYF
. . TRBJ1-6 TRBV2 TGTGCCAGCAGTGGCAGGAGGCCGGAAAATAATTCACCCCTCCACTTT CASSGRRPENNSPLHF
TRBD1 . TRBJ1-5 TRBV6-1 TGTGCCAGCAGTGACGGACAGGGTCGGAATCAGCCCCAGCATTTT CASSDGQGRNQPQHF
. . TRBJ1-2 TRBV24-1 TGTGCCACCAGTGATGGTCTCCCCATTAGTGGCTACACCTTC CATSDGLPISGYTF
TRBD2 . TRBJ2-1 TRBV5-4 TGTGCCAGCAGCTTGTGGTCTAGCGGGAAAAATGAGCAGTTCTTC CASSLWSSGKNEQFF
. . TRBJ1-5 TRBV19 TGTGCCAGTAGGGAAAAGGGGAGGCTCCTTCAGCCCCAGCATTTT CASREKGRLLQPQHF
. . TRBJ1-3 TRBV9 TGTGCCAGCAGCGCCGGGGGGCCTACCCTTTATACTGGAAACACCATATATTTT CASSAGGPTLYTGNTIYF
. . TRBJ1-1 TRBV30 TGTGCCTCACGACCCGGGGGGACTGAAGCTTTCTTT CASRPGGTEAFF
. . TRBJ2-7 TRBV18 TGTGCCAGCTCACCAGGACAGCGTGAGACCTACGAGCAGTACTTC CASSPGQRETYEQYF
TRBD2 . TRBJ2-3 TRBV30 TGTGCCTGGACCCGCGGGGGTACAGATACGCAGTATTTT CAWTRGGTDTQYF
TRBD1 . TRBJ1-1 TRBV5-8 TGTGCCAGCAGCTTGTCCGGACAGGGGAACACTGAAGCTTTCTTT CASSLSGQGNTEAFF
TRBD1 . TRBJ1-1 TRBV5-1 TGCGCCAGCAGCTCGGGACAGGGGGCGAACACTGAAGCTTTCTTT CASSSGQGANTEAFF
TRBD1 . TRBJ1-2 TRBV30 TGTGCCTGGAGAGAACCCGGGACAGGGGGGTATGGCTACACCTTC CAWREPGTGGYGYTF
TRBD1 . TRBJ1-1 TRBV2 TGTGCCAGCAGCGTGATCGGACAGGCCACTGAAGCTTTCTTT CASSVIGQATEAFF
. . TRBJ2-7 TRBV12-3/TRBV12-4 TGTGCCAGCAGTCGACAGTTTTACGAGCAGTACTTC CASSRQFYEQYF
. . TRBJ1-1 TRBV12-3/TRBV12-4 TGTGCCAGCAGTTTTTACAGGGTCACTGAAGCTTTCTTT CASSFYRVTEAFF
. . TRBJ1-2 TRBV4-2 TGTGCCAGCAGCCAAGCCGGCGGAAACTATGGCTACACCTTC CASSQAGGNYGYTF
TRBD2 . TRBJ2-1 TRBV27 TGTGCCAGCAGTTTCCAGCGGGAACCCTACAATGAGCAGTTCTTC CASSFQREPYNEQFF
TRBD1 . TRBJ2-5 TRBV25-1 TGTGCCAGCAGTGAACCACAGGGGAGAGAGACCCAGTACTTC CASSEPQGRETQYF
. . TRBJ1-5 TRBV6-6 TGTGCCAGCAGGGGGCAGGAAGATCAGCCCCAGCATTTT CASRGQEDQPQHF